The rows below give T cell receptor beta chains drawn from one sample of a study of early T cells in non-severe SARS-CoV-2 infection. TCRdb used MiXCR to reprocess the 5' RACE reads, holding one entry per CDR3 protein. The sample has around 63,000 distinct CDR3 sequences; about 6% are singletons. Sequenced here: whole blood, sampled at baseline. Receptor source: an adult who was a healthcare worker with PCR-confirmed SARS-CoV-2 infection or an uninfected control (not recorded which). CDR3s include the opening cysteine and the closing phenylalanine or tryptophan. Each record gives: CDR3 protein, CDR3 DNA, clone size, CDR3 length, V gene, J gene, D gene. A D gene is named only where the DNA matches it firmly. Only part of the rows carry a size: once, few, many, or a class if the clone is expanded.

CASSQNRGPTYGYTF	TGCGCCAGCAGCCAAAACAGGGGGCCCACCTATGGCTACACCTTC	many	15	TRBV4-3	TRBJ1-2	TRBD1
CASSLFSGSGGDSPLHF	TGTGCCAGCAGTTTATTTTCAGGGTCTGGCGGCGATTCACCCCTCCACTTT	NA	17	TRBV27	TRBJ1-6	NA
CASSPRDRLNTGELFF	TGTGCCAGCAGCCCTCGGGACAGGTTGAACACCGGGGAGCTGTTTTTT	many	16	TRBV7-9	TRBJ2-2	TRBD1
CASSLSGTKNIQYF	TGTGCCAGCAGCTTGTCGGGTACCAAAAACATTCAGTACTTC	many	14	TRBV5-6	TRBJ2-4	NA
CASSLTLGSYNEQFF	TGTGCCAGCAGTTTAACGCTAGGGTCCTACAATGAGCAGTTCTTC	few	15	TRBV28	TRBJ2-1	NA
CSASGSDEQFF	TGCAGTGCTAGCGGGAGCGATGAGCAGTTCTTC	medium-sized	11	TRBV20-1	TRBJ2-1	NA
CASSQGLAGGLWNTGELFF	TGTGCCAGCAGCCAAGGTCTAGCGGGAGGACTTTGGAACACCGGGGAGCTGTTTTTT	many	19	TRBV14	TRBJ2-2	TRBD2
CASSPRTGLGNEQFF	TGTGCCAGCTCACCACGGACAGGGCTGGGCAATGAGCAGTTCTTC	many	15	TRBV18	TRBJ2-1	TRBD1
CASSTENTGELFF	TGTGCCAGCAGTACAGAAAACACCGGGGAGCTGTTTTTT	many	13	TRBV6-2/TRBV6-3	TRBJ2-2	NA
CSGRDSQNTEAFF	TGCAGTGGGAGGGACAGTCAGAACACTGAAGCTTTCTTT	many	13	TRBV20-1	TRBJ1-1	TRBD1
CASKHGRVNTGELFF	TGTGCCAGCAAACATGGCAGAGTGAACACCGGGGAGCTGTTTTTT	many	15	TRBV12-3/TRBV12-4	TRBJ2-2	NA
CSASRSGKVYEQYF	TGCAGTGCTTCCCGGAGCGGGAAGGTCTACGAGCAGTACTTC	few	14	TRBV20-1	TRBJ2-7	TRBD2
CASSLWAGPRGYTF	TGTGCCAGCAGTTTATGGGCAGGTCCGCGTGGCTACACCTTC	few	14	TRBV28	TRBJ1-2	NA
CAISGTYEQYF	TGTGCCATCAGTGGAACGTACGAGCAGTACTTC	many	11	TRBV10-3	TRBJ2-7	NA
CASSQGRGSYEQYF	TGTGCCAGCAGCCAGGGACGGGGCTCCTACGAGCAGTACTTC	NA	14	TRBV2	TRBJ2-7	NA
CSVASHRTDTIYF	TGCAGCGTCGCCTCCCACAGGACAGACACCATATATTTT	NA	13	TRBV29-1	TRBJ1-3	NA
CASSPGPGGNQPQHF	TGTGCCAGCAGTCCCGGACCGGGGGGCAATCAGCCCCAGCATTTT	many	15	TRBV7-3	TRBJ1-5	NA
CASSLGGVNTEAFF	TGCGCCAGCAGCTTGGGCGGGGTGAACACTGAAGCTTTCTTT	many	14	TRBV5-1	TRBJ1-1	NA
CASSLASTSGGRPSTDTQYF	TGTGCCAGCAGCTTAGCGTCGACTAGCGGAGGACGCCCTAGCACAGATACGCAGTATTTT	many	20	TRBV7-2	TRBJ2-3	TRBD2
CASSLSRGYSYNEQFF	TGTGCCAGCAGTCTCTCAAGGGGGTACTCCTACAATGAGCAGTTCTTC	many	16	TRBV12-3/TRBV12-4	TRBJ2-1	NA
CSASGTLEYSPLHF	TGCAGTGCTTCCGGGACCCTGGAATATTCACCCCTACACTTT	NA	14	TRBV20-1	TRBJ1-6	NA
CSARVVRGNTEAFF	TGCAGTGCTAGAGTTGTCCGAGGGAACACTGAAGCTTTCTTT	few	14	TRBV20-1	TRBJ1-1	NA
CASSQGTRNTEAFF	TGTGCCAGCAGTCAGGGGACCCGGAACACTGAAGCTTTCTTT	many	14	TRBV12-3/TRBV12-4	TRBJ1-1	NA
CASSQTSGSYNEQFF	TGTGCCAGCAGCCAGACTAGCGGGAGCTACAATGAGCAGTTCTTC	many	15	TRBV3-1	TRBJ2-1	TRBD2
CSVCSMAVNTEAFF	TGCAGCGTTTGTAGTATGGCAGTGAACACTGAAGCTTTCTTT	many	14	TRBV29-1	TRBJ1-1	NA
CASSYGSSGELFF	TGTGCCAGCAGTTACGGTTCGAGCGGGGAGCTGTTTTTT	NA	13	TRBV6-2/TRBV6-3	TRBJ2-2	NA
CASRTRLTSGTDTQYF	TGTGCCAGCAGGACCAGGTTGACTAGCGGCACAGATACGCAGTATTTT	NA	16	TRBV27	TRBJ2-3	TRBD2
CASSLGDHYEQYF	TGTGCCAGCAGCTTAGGGGACCACTACGAGCAGTACTTC	many	13	TRBV11-3	TRBJ2-7	NA
CASSLAVGHGAEQYF	TGTGCCAGCAGCTTAGCCGTCGGACACGGGGCCGAGCAGTACTTC	many	15	TRBV7-6	TRBJ2-7	NA
CSVGSYNEQFF	TGCAGCGTTGGCAGCTACAATGAGCAGTTCTTC	many	11	TRBV29-1	TRBJ2-1	NA
CASSSLGGGPAGELFF	TGTGCCAGCAGCTCCCTGGGGGGAGGGCCGGCCGGGGAGCTGTTTTTT	NA	16	TRBV21-1	TRBJ2-2	NA
CASSFRGEIHNEQFF	TGTGCCAGCAGCTTTCGGGGGGAAATCCACAATGAGCAGTTCTTC	few	15	TRBV13	TRBJ2-1	TRBD2
CASSLSGSKVLDTQYF	TGTGCCAGCAGCCTTAGCGGGAGTAAGGTGTTAGATACGCAGTATTTT	few	16	TRBV7-2	TRBJ2-3	TRBD2
CASSSPAGQTYEQYF	TGTGCCAGCAGTTCCCCAGCGGGACAGACCTACGAGCAGTACTTC	many	15	TRBV28	TRBJ2-7	NA
CATSDGPTSDGNEQFF	TGTGCCACCAGTGATGGACCTACATCTGACGGTAATGAGCAGTTCTTC	many	16	TRBV24-1	TRBJ2-1	NA
CASSLSISNQPQHF	TGTGCCAGCAGCTTATCTATAAGCAATCAGCCCCAGCATTTT	many	14	TRBV7-9	TRBJ1-5	NA
CASSSLTGENSGANVLTF	TGTGCCAGCAGCTCCTTGACAGGGGAAAACTCTGGGGCCAACGTCCTGACTTTC	NA	18	TRBV5-6	TRBJ2-6	TRBD1
CAWSNPAGAYEQYF	TGTGCCTGGAGTAACCCAGCGGGGGCCTACGAGCAGTACTTC	NA	14	TRBV30	TRBJ2-7	TRBD2
CASYRGGVYNEQFF	TGTGCCAGCTACAGGGGAGGGGTATACAATGAGCAGTTCTTC	many	14	TRBV28	TRBJ2-1	NA
CASRRRLAGGKGNEQYF	TGTGCCAGCAGGCGGAGGCTAGCGGGAGGAAAAGGAAACGAGCAGTACTTC	many	17	TRBV5-6	TRBJ2-7	TRBD2
CASSHRGGVGFEKLFF	TGTGCCAGCAGCCACAGAGGAGGAGTGGGGTTCGAAAAACTGTTTTTT	NA	16	TRBV7-9	TRBJ1-4	NA
CSVQGRGNTEAFF	TGCAGCGTTCAGGGGAGGGGGAACACTGAAGCTTTCTTT	many	13	TRBV29-1	TRBJ1-1	NA
CASSVENSLYGYTF	TGTGCCAGCAGCGTAGAAAACAGTCTCTATGGCTACACCTTC	many	14	TRBV9	TRBJ1-2	NA
CSSRGGAGDTEAFF	TGCAGCTCCCGAGGTGGCGCAGGGGACACTGAAGCTTTCTTT	few	14	TRBV29-1	TRBJ1-1	NA
CSATRVRAGLNEKLFF	TGCAGTGCTACAAGGGTTCGGGCGGGCCTTAATGAAAAACTGTTTTTT	many	16	TRBV20-1	TRBJ1-4	NA
CASSSRTAGVNTEAFF	TGTGCCAGCAGTTCTAGGACAGCAGGGGTCAACACTGAAGCTTTCTTT	NA	16	TRBV28	TRBJ1-1	NA